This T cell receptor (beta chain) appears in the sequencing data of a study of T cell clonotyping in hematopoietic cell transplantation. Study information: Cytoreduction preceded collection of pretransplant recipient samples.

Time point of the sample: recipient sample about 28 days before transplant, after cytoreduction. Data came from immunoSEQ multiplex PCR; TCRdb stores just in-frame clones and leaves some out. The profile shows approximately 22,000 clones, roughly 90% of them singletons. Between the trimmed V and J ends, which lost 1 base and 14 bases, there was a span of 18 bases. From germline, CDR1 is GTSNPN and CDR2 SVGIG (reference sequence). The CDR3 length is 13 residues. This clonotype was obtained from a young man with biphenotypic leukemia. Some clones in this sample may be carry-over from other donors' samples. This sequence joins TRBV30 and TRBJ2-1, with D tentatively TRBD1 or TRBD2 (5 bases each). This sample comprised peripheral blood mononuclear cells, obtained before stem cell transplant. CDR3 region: CAWSASGSGRKFF. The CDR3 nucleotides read TGTGCCTGGAGTGCCAGCGGATCAGGGCGGAAGTTCTTC.